The rows below give T cell receptor beta chains drawn from one sample of a study of T cells expressing NK-cell markers. TCRdb reanalyzed the 5' RACE reads and collapses them to one entry per CDR3 protein, without DNA. In total, the table holds 550,000 or so distinct CDR3 sequences. The sample taken for sequencing was blood T cells: a sorted CD56 or NKG2C T cell subset, CD4+ or CD8+ T cells, or bulk PBMC T cells (not recorded which). Receptors originate from a man younger than 35 in good health. Both conserved end residues are part of each CDR3. The order of the fields is J gene, CDR3 length, V gene, CDR3 protein.

J: TRBJ2-7; length: 14; V: TRBV7-2; CDR3: CASTRNRVVSEQYF
J: TRBJ2-3; length: 15; V: TRBV7-3; CDR3: CASSSTGVGTDTQYF
J: TRBJ2-7; length: 14; V: TRBV5-1; CDR3: CASSWGSGQDEQYF
J: TRBJ2-7; length: 12; V: TRBV14; CDR3: CASSQLGSEQYF
J: TRBJ2-3; length: 14; V: TRBV29-1; CDR3: CTTLSGIRADTQYF
J: TRBJ1-1; length: 16; V: TRBV28; CDR3: CASSFLLGRPDTEAFF
J: TRBJ1-3; length: 14; V: TRBV6-1; CDR3: CASSQGAGGNTIYF
J: TRBJ2-1; length: 16; V: TRBV20-1; CDR3: CSVHGGSSGSMNEQFF
J: TRBJ2-5; length: 15; V: TRBV7-2; CDR3: CASSIRQGAWETQYF
J: TRBJ2-3; length: 14; V: TRBV6-2/TRBV6-3; CDR3: CASRRGADQSTQYF
J: TRBJ1-6; length: 14; V: TRBV7-2; CDR3: CASSRRQPNSPLHF
J: TRBJ1-1; length: 17; V: TRBV12-3/TRBV12-4; CDR3: CASSLPGQDPMNTEAFF
J: TRBJ2-3; length: 15; V: TRBV20-1; CDR3: CSATDYLRSTDTQYF
J: TRBJ2-5; length: 16; V: TRBV20-1; CDR3: CSARPSVNPRRETQYF
J: TRBJ1-2; length: 13; V: TRBV12-3/TRBV12-4; CDR3: CATGPGRLYGYTF
J: TRBJ2-1; length: 17; V: TRBV12-3/TRBV12-4; CDR3: CASSSLLRLAGDNEQFF
J: TRBJ1-4; length: 19; V: TRBV2; CDR3: CASRAKRQGRAATNEKLFF
J: TRBJ2-3; length: 19; V: TRBV24-1; CDR3: CATSGELAGEVSGTDTQYF
J: TRBJ1-5; length: 16; V: TRBV24-1; CDR3: CATSDPRDHLGQPQHF
J: TRBJ2-5; length: 14; V: TRBV6-5; CDR3: CASATGSNQETQYF
J: TRBJ1-4; length: 14; V: TRBV27; CDR3: CASSRNPAVEKLFF
J: TRBJ2-4; length: 17; V: TRBV7-2; CDR3: CASSLPGLADSKNIQYF
J: TRBJ2-3; length: 15; V: TRBV5-6; CDR3: CASSLGDRGRRPQYF
J: TRBJ2-1; length: 14; V: TRBV11-2; CDR3: CASSSIGMFVEQFF
J: TRBJ2-5; length: 17; V: TRBV12-3/TRBV12-4; CDR3: CASSYLSIREKGETQYF
J: TRBJ2-5; length: 14; V: TRBV28; CDR3: CASSQLAPQETQYF
J: TRBJ2-1; length: 15; V: TRBV24-1; CDR3: CATRPTSGEPNEQFF
J: TRBJ2-1; length: 14; V: TRBV20-1; CDR3: CSAKGTSLIYEQFF
J: TRBJ1-1; length: 17; V: TRBV7-2; CDR3: CASSIKGQGFMNTEAFF
J: TRBJ2-2; length: 16; V: TRBV5-1; CDR3: CASSLERRANTGELFF
J: TRBJ1-5; length: 17; V: TRBV7-8; CDR3: CASSPRQGRGYNQPQHF
J: TRBJ1-6; length: 14; V: TRBV12-3/TRBV12-4; CDR3: CASSFPGENSPLHF
J: TRBJ2-7; length: 13; V: TRBV5-1; CDR3: CASSFSREYEQYF
J: TRBJ2-1; length: 15; V: TRBV19; CDR3: CASASTSGSSNEQFF
J: TRBJ2-2; length: 16; V: TRBV4-3; CDR3: CASSQDSGAGTGELFF
J: TRBJ2-5; length: 18; V: TRBV28; CDR3: CASSSPGLAALGEETQYF
J: TRBJ1-2; length: 14; V: TRBV7-2; CDR3: CASSADRGGYGYTF
J: TRBJ1-1; length: 15; V: TRBV10-3; CDR3: CAISGDRGPNTEAFF
J: TRBJ2-5; length: 16; V: TRBV7-2; CDR3: CASSPVVAGGRATQYF
J: TRBJ2-6; length: 16; V: TRBV6-1; CDR3: CASRATGEPGANVLTF
J: TRBJ1-3; length: 16; V: TRBV12-5; CDR3: CASGLVLTGSSDTIYF
J: TRBJ2-1; length: 14; V: TRBV4-3; CDR3: CASSQDSNYNEQFF